The T cell receptor beta chain described here comes from a study of T-cell reconstitution after alpha-beta-depleted transplantation in children. General study results and limits: Fresh T-cell production supplied most of the T-cell counts and diversity seen one year after transplant. Reportedly, alpha-beta T cells present about two months post-transplant originated from several hundred expanded clones of graft origin. Diversity of TCRbeta at day 60 was high in some patients, arising from surviving recipient T cells and thymic progenitors.

Unique molecular identifiers were incorporated during preparation of the TCRbeta library. TCRdb reanalysed the PCR reads using MiXCR and keeps one entry per CDR3 protein. Found here are 350,000 to 500,000 distinct CDR3 sequences, roughly 43% of them singletons; the top ten hold 25% to 30%. Comment on this clonotype: Its antigen remains unidentified.

Losses at the gene ends were 5 bases for V and 5 bases for J; bases not matched to a gene: 5. This CDR3 comprises 12 residues. The germline gives CDR1 DFQATT, CDR2 SNEGSKA (reference sequence). The rearrangement uses TRBV20-1 and TRBJ2-7, with TRBD1 identical over 8 bases. The input for sequencing was PBMCs, taken before TCRalphabeta/CD19-depleted stem cell transplant. The TCR comes from a girl aged 2 to 9 with aplastic anemia, due to receive a stem cell transplant. The CDR3 region is CSAADRENEQYF. CDR3 coding DNA: TGCAGTGCTGCGGACAGGGAGAACGAGCAGTACTTC.